One sample yielded the 32 T cell receptor beta chains listed below, sequenced in a study of T cells in Graves' hyperthyroidism and ophthalmopathy. RNA transcripts served as the template for amplifying TCR beta CDR3 regions. First-round RT-PCR with HTBI primers amplified the TCR CDR3 region. TCRdb called the multiplex PCR reads again in MiXCR, with one record for every CDR3 protein. The repertoire holds about 660,000 distinct CDR3 sequences, less than 45% seen once, with roughly 6.5% in the top ten. Sequencing was carried out using peripheral blood or thyroid tissue (not recorded which). Every receptor here comes from an adult man with Graves' disease, either hyperthyroidism or ophthalmopathy (not recorded which).

This chain connects TRBV19 to TRBJ1-5, with D possibly being TRBD1 (5 bases). The CDR3 consists of 14 residues. V shed 4 bases and J shed 2 bases, with 9 bases lying between them. Germline V gene data show CDR1 as LNHDA and CDR2 as SQIVND (reference sequence). CDR3: CASSRGRRNQPQHF. CDR3 sequence (DNA): TGTGCCAGTAGTAGGGGCCGCCGCAATCAGCCCCAGCATTTT.

Note on this clonotype: At one of its ends the junction is not consistent with the germline gene, which may arise from a read error. The chain employs TRBV10-3 and TRBJ2-7, with a possible D match to TRBD1 (5 bases). The CDR3 runs to 12 residues. Germline-derived CDR1 and CDR2 are ENHRY and SYGVKD. The CDR3 nucleotides are TGTGCCATCAGTGAGTCATCACAGGATTTTTCCTTC. Translating it yields CAISESSQDFSF.

This clonotype showed up just a few times. This rearrangement joins TRBV5-1 to TRBJ1-6; 7 bases align to TRBD1. The CDR3 has 14 amino acids. Germline CDR1 reads SGHRS; CDR2 reads YFSETQ. V was clipped by 3 bases and J by 11 bases; unmatched bases: 8. CDR3 sequence (DNA): TGCGCCAGCAGCTCCACAGGGGTCCGTACACCCCTCCACTTT. Translating gives CASSSTGVRTPLHF.

CDR3 sequence: CSARDGTGIPYEQYF. In nucleotides, the CDR3 is TGCAGTGCTAGAGACGGGACAGGGATCCCCTACGAGCAGTACTTC. The V call is TRBV20-1, the J call TRBJ2-7, with 9 positions matching TRBD1. CDR3 length equals 15 residues. From germline, CDR1 is DFQATT and CDR2 SNEGSKA (reference sequence). The V and J ends lost 0 bases and 2 bases, in that order; junction bases with no gene match: 5.

Details on this clonotype: A read error may produce the germline difference seen at one junction end. J is TRBJ1-3 and V is TRBV7-8, with 7 bases aligning to TRBD1. The CDR3 is made up of 14 amino acids. Germline V lookup: CDR1 SGHVS, CDR2 FQNEAQ. CDR3 sequence: CASTQGQSGSTIYF. The CDR3 region has the DNA TGTGCCAGCACACAGGGGCAATCTGGAAGCACCATATATTTT.

The table lists this clonotype with many counts. The chain combines TRBV7-2 with TRBJ1-3, with TRBD1 matching 8 bases. J was trimmed by 0 bases and V by 1 base; bases with no gene match: 2. In germline, CDR1 is SGHTA, CDR2 FQGNSA. CDR3 length: 16 residues. CDR3 region: CASSLGDRTSGNTIYF. The CDR3 DNA is TGTGCCAGCAGCTTAGGGGACAGGACCTCTGGAAACACCATATATTTT.

This clonotype came up a few times. The chain employs TRBV6-5 and TRBJ1-2, with TRBD1 identical over 7 bases. This CDR3 is built from 13 residues. V was clipped by 7 bases and J by 7 bases; unmatched bases: 9. The germline V gene encodes CDR1 MNHEY and CDR2 SVGAGI. CDR3: CASNTDRAGGYTF. The CDR3, as DNA: TGTGCCAGCAACACAGACAGGGCGGGTGGCTACACCTTC.

About this clonotype: One base away lies a much larger clone, so this may be a sequencing read error. The chain employs TRBV10-1 and TRBJ2-5, with D perhaps given as TRBD1 or TRBD2 (6 bases each). The CDR3 extends over 13 amino acids. Germline V lookup: CDR1 WNHNN, CDR2 SYGVQD (reference sequence). The CDR3 DNA reads as TGCGCCAGCAGTGGGGGGGCGAGGGAGATCCAGTACTTC. Its protein product is CASSGGAREIQYF.

A few counts support this clonotype. This chain links TRBV9 with TRBJ2-7; D may match TRBD1 or TRBD2 (5 bases each). V lost 1 base, J lost 4 bases, and 15 bases lay in between. In germline, CDR1 is SGDLS, CDR2 YYNGEE. The CDR3 has 15 residues. DNA for the CDR3: TGTGCCAGCAGCGTAAGCGGAGCTGGGGGTTACGAGCAGTACTTC. Its translation is CASSVSGAGGYEQYF. Full variable domain (remainder filled in from reference TRBV9 and TRBJ2-7): DSGVTQTPKHLITATGQRVTLRCSPRSGDLSVYWYQQSLDQGLQFLIQYYNGEERAKGNILERFSAQQFPDLHSELNLSSLELGDSALYFCASSVSGAGGYEQYFGPGTRLTVT.

This chain joins TRBV20-1 and TRBJ1-1, with D maybe TRBD1 (5 bases). The CDR3 is made up of 15 amino acids. Trimming took off 3 bases at V and 1 base at J, with 15 bases between the two ends. From germline, CDR1 is DFQATT and CDR2 SNEGSKA (reference sequence). CDR3 sequence reads: CSASSGGASNTEAFF. CDR3 in DNA: TGCAGTGCTAGTAGCGGAGGGGCATCGAACACTGAAGCTTTCTTT.

V gene TRBV7-2 combines with J gene TRBJ2-7; 8 bases are a match to TRBD1. With 5 bases clipped from V and 5 bases from J, the junction kept 17 bases outside the gene matches. Germline loops: CDR1 SGHTA, CDR2 FQGNSA. This CDR3 spans 17 amino acids. The CDR3 loop is CASSPIPGQGVVHEQYF. Here the CDR3 DNA reads TGTGCCAGCAGCCCCATCCCCGGACAGGGAGTGGTCCACGAGCAGTACTTC.

This clonotype was seen a few times. A much larger clonotype is one base distant, so this may be a read error. The chain links TRBV29-1 to TRBJ2-5; 8 nucleotides match TRBD1. This CDR3 has 13 residues. Germline V gene lookup returns CDR1 SQVTM and CDR2 ANQGSEA. CDR3: CSVRGQGQGTQYF. The CDR3 nucleotides are TGCAGCGTACGCGGACAGGGACAAGGGACCCAGTACTTC.

There are a few counts of this clonotype. This chain uses TRBV12-3 or TRBV12-4 with TRBJ1-2; D may be TRBD1 (5 bases). This CDR3 has 17 amino acids. V was trimmed by 1 base and J by 0 bases, leaving 15 bases between them. The CDR3, as DNA: TGTGCCAGCAGTTTAGGGGGGGGACCCACTTCTAACTATGGCTACACCTTC. This codes for CASSLGGGPTSNYGYTF.

The CDR3 protein is CASSATAANTGELFF. CDR3 coding DNA: TGTGCCAGCAGCGCGACAGCTGCGAACACCGGGGAGCTGTTTTTT. The J gene is TRBJ2-2, the V gene TRBV3-1, with D possibly TRBD1 on 5 matching bases. The CDR3 has 15 residues. The V end was cut by 5 bases, the J end by 0 bases, with 10 bases between. Germline assignment: CDR1 LGHDT and CDR2 YNNKEL (reference sequence). Full variable domain (rest looked up from reference TRBV3-1 and TRBJ2-2): DTAVSQTPKYLVTQMGNDKSIKCEQNLGHDTMYWYKQDSKKFLKIMFSYNNKELIINETVPNRFSPKSPDKAHLNLHINSLELGDSAVYFCASSATAANTGELFFGEGSRLTVL.

The sample holds many counts of this clonotype. The rearrangement uses TRBV24-1 and TRBJ1-2; 8 bases map to TRBD1. In germline, CDR1 is KGHDR, CDR2 SFDVKD. The CDR3 contains 14 residues. Losses at the gene ends were 4 bases for V and 3 bases for J; bases not matched to a gene: 3. CDR3 in DNA: TGTGCCACCAGTGACCCGACAGGGGACTATGGCTACACCTTC. This codes for CATSDPTGDYGYTF.

On this clonotype: One end of the junction fails to match germline, which may point to a read error. The chain uses TRBV14 and TRBJ1-2; no reliable D call. The CDR3 loop spans 13 amino acids. Germline V gene lookup returns CDR1 SGHDN and CDR2 FVKESK. The CDR3 is CASSREGNNGYTF. In DNA form, the CDR3 reads TGTGCCAGCAGCCGAGAGGGTAACAATGGCTACACCTTC.

The chain is built from TRBV29-1 and TRBJ2-7, with 13 positions matching TRBD2. Per germline, CDR1 SQVTM and CDR2 ANQGSEA. CDR3 length: 14 residues. This CDR3 is CNQPGLAGPYEQYF. The CDR3 DNA follows: TGCAACCAGCCGGGACTAGCGGGACCCTACGAGCAGTACTTC.

The chain joins TRBV29-1 to TRBJ1-1, with 7 bases fitting TRBD1. Germline loops: CDR1 SQVTM, CDR2 ANQGSEA. Losses at the gene ends were 3 bases for V and 2 bases for J; bases not matched to a gene: 6. The CDR3 runs to 14 residues. The CDR3 sequence is CSVDPWDRNTEAFF. CDR3 DNA sequence: TGCAGCGTTGATCCCTGGGACAGAAACACTGAAGCTTTCTTT.

This clonotype was observed a handful of times. This CDR3 reads CASSHHSGNTIYF. For the CDR3, the DNA is TGTGCCAGCAGCCACCATTCTGGAAACACCATATATTTT. The chain couples TRBV12-3 or TRBV12-4 to TRBJ1-3; D not certain. This CDR3 contains 13 residues. Trimming took 6 bases from V and 1 from J, leaving 7 bases between them.

This clonotype was observed many times. The chain has TRBV7-8 and TRBJ2-5; 15 bases align to TRBD2. The CDR3 sequence is 18 residues long. CDR1 is SGHVS, CDR2 FQNEAQ, per germline. The V segment lost 0 bases and the J segment 5 bases; nucleotides outside the gene matches: 7. This chain's CDR3 is CASSLARTSGRASETQYF. For the CDR3, the DNA is TGTGCCAGCAGCTTAGCGAGGACTAGCGGGAGGGCCTCGGAGACCCAGTACTTC.

This chain uses TRBV7-9 with TRBJ1-1; D call uncertain. CDR3 length: 13 residues. V lost 3 bases to trimming and J lost 7 bases, with 12 bases between them. In germline, CDR1 is SEHNR, CDR2 FQNEAQ (reference sequence). CDR3 protein: CASSLGWGSEAFF. CDR3 nucleotide sequence: TGTGCCAGCAGCTTGGGTTGGGGTAGTGAAGCTTTCTTT.

Note on this clonotype: A read error may account for a junction end that differs from germline. The chain uses TRBV20-1 and TRBJ2-7; 7 bases line up with TRBD2. Germline CDR1 and CDR2: DFQATT and SNEGSKA (reference sequence). This CDR3 has 14 residues. As DNA, the CDR3 is TGCAGCGCTAGGGGCACTAGCGTCCAGCACGAGCAGTACTTC. It codes for CSARGTSVQHEQYF.

The CDR3 DNA is TGTGCTAGGCTCGGGACAGGGGATTCACCCCTCCACTTT. Residues: CARLGTGDSPLHF. The chain uses TRBV25-1 and TRBJ1-6; the match to TRBD1 covers 10 bases. The CDR3 spans 13 residues. Germline V gives CDR1 MGHDK, CDR2 SYGVNS.

The chain carries TRBV2 and TRBJ2-7, with TRBD1 as a possible D gene (6 bases). The CDR3 length is 12 residues. Trimming left V 8 bases short and J 6 bases short, with 14 bases between. Germline V gene sequence: CDR1 SNHLY, CDR2 FYNNEI. The CDR3 region is CASSPTDSEQYF. CDR3 bases: TGTGCCAGCTCACCAACGGACAGCGAGCAGTACTTC. Drawing the rest from reference TRBV2 and TRBJ2-7, the complete variable domain is EPEVTQTPSHQVTQMGQEVILRCVPISNHLYFYWYRQILGQKVEFLVSFYNNEISEKSEIFDDQFSVERPDGSNFTLKIRSTKLEDSAMYFCASSPTDSEQYFGPGTRLTVT.

This clonotype appeared a few times. This sequence joins TRBV19 and TRBJ1-6, with TRBD1 matching 10 bases. CDR1 is LNHDA, CDR2 SQIVND, per germline (reference sequence). The CDR3 runs to 17 residues. Trimming cost V 3 bases and J 8 bases; bases outside gene matches: 10. For the CDR3, the DNA is TGTGCCAGTAGTATGATCCGGACAGGGGGGGATCATTCACCCCTCCACTTT. It yields the protein CASSMIRTGGDHSPLHF.

This clonotype was seen ten or more times. The rearrangement uses TRBV10-3 and TRBJ2-7; weak D call: TRBD2 (6 bases). Germline assignment: CDR1 ENHRY and CDR2 SYGVKD. V lost 4 bases to trimming and J lost 1 base, with 23 bases between them. This CDR3 contains 18 residues. The CDR3 DNA is TGTGCCATCAGTGGGAAGGCGGGATTGGCGTCCGTATCCTACGAGCAGTACTTC. Its protein product is CAISGKAGLASVSYEQYF.

Of note for this clonotype: This could be a read error, since a much larger clone is one nucleotide away. The rearrangement uses TRBV2 and TRBJ1-2; D is possibly TRBD1 (5 bases). V was cut by 7 bases and J by 2 bases, with 20 bases left in between. In germline, CDR1 is SNHLY, CDR2 FYNNEI. The length of the CDR3 is 16 residues. The CDR3 DNA reads as TGTGCCAGCACCGGGACGTCGGACGGTACGAACTATGGCTACACCTTC. Residues: CASTGTSDGTNYGYTF.

The CDR3 DNA reads as TGCAGTGTCCCTCGGCCAGGGTTGAATTCACCCCTCCACTTT. Residues: CSVPRPGLNSPLHF. The chain uses TRBV20-1 and TRBJ1-6; tentatively, D is TRBD1 (5 bases). Trimming pared 7 bases from V and 7 bases from J, leaving 17 bases between. The CDR3 contains 14 residues. CDR1 is DFQATT, CDR2 SNEGSKA, per germline (reference sequence).

This rearrangement joins TRBV10-1 to TRBJ2-7; 14 bases line up with TRBD2. The CDR3 length is 16 residues. Losses at the gene ends were 2 bases for V and 6 bases for J; bases not matched to a gene: 6. CDR1 and CDR2 from the germline V gene are WNHNN and SYGVQD (reference sequence). In nucleotides, the CDR3 is TGCGCCAGCAGTGAGGGGACTAGCGGGAGCTGGAGCGAGCAGTACTTC. This sequence encodes CASSEGTSGSWSEQYF.

The chain joins TRBV7-2 to TRBJ1-1, with 12 bases aligning to TRBD1. Germline V gene lookup returns CDR1 SGHTA and CDR2 FQGNSA. This CDR3 is 15 amino acids long. V gave up 6 bases and J gave up 4 bases; unmatched junction bases: 6. The CDR3: CASSWDRGRSTEAFF. The DNA for the CDR3 is TGTGCCAGCAGTTGGGACAGGGGGCGGAGCACTGAAGCTTTCTTT.

This clonotype was seen ten or more times. The gene calls are TRBV7-2 and TRBJ2-7, with 9 bases fitting TRBD1. CDR1 is SGHTA and CDR2 is FQGNSA in the germline V gene. Trimming cost V 5 bases and J 2 bases; bases outside gene matches: 7. The CDR3 is 15 amino acids. The CDR3 nucleotides are TGTGCCAGCAGCCAATCCGGGACAGGGCCCTACGAGCAGTACTTC. Protein product: CASSQSGTGPYEQYF.

This clonotype was counted at least ten times. This chain uses TRBV29-1 with TRBJ1-1; the D gene is possibly TRBD1 (6 bases). CDR1 and CDR2 from the germline V gene are SQVTM and ANQGSEA. The CDR3 extends over 14 amino acids. V lost 5 bases and J lost 0, with 13 bases in between. Here the CDR3 reads CSVSRQDMNTEAFF. The CDR3 DNA is TGCAGCGTTAGCCGACAGGACATGAACACTGAAGCTTTCTTT.